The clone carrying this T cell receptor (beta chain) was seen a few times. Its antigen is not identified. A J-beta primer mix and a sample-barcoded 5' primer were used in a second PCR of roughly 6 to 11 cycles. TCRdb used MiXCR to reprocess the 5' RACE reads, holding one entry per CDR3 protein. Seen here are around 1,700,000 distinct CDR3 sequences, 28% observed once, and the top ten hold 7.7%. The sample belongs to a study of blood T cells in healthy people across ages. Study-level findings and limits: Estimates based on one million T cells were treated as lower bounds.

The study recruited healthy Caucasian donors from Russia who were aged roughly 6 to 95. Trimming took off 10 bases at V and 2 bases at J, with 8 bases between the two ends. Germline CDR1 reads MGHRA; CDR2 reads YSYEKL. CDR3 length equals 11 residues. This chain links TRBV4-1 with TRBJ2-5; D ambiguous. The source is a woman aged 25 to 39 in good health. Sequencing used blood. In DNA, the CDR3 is TGCGCCACCCCTCCTCAAGAGACCCAGTACTTC. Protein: CATPPQETQYF.